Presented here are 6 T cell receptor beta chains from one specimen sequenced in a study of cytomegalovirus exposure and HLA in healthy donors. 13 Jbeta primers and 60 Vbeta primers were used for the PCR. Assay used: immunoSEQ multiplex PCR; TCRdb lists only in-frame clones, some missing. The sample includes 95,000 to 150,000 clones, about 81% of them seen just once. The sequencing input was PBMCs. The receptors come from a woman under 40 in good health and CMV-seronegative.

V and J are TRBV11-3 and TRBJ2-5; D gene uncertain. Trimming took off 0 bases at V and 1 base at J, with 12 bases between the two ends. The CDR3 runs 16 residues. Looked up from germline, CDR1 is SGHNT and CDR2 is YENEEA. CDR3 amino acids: CASSLDLNQIQETQYF. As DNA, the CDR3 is TGTGCCAGCAGCTTAGATCTTAATCAGATCCAAGAGACCCAGTACTTC.

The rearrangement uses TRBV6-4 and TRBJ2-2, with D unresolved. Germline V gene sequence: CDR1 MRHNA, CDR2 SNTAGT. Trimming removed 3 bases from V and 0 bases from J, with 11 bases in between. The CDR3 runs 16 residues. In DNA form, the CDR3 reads TGTGCCAGCAGTGAGGCAGGAACCACGAACACCGGGGAGCTGTTTTTT. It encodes CASSEAGTTNTGELFF.

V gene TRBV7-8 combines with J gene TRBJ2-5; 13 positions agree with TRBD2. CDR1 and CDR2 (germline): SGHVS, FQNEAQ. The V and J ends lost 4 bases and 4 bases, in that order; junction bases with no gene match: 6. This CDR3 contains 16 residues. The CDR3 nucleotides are TGTGCCAGCAGCTCGAGACTAGCGGGGGGCGCAGAGACCCAGTACTTC. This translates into CASSSRLAGGAETQYF. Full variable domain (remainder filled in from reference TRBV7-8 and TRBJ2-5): GAGVSQSPRYKVAKRGQDVALRCDPISGHVSLFWYQQALGQGPEFLTYFQNEAQLDKSGLPSDRFFAERPEGSVSTLKIQRTQQEDSAVYLCASSSRLAGGAETQYFGPGTRLLVL.

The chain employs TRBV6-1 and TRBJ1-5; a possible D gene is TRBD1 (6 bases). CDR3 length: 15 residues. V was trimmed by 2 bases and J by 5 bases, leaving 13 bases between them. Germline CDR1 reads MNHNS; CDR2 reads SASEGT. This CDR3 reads CASSEPRQVYQPQHF. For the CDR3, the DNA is TGTGCCAGCAGTGAACCTAGACAGGTCTATCAGCCCCAGCATTTT.

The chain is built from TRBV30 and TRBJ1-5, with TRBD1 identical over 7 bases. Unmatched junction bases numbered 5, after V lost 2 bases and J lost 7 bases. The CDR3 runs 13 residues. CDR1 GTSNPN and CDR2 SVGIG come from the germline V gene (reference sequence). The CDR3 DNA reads TGTGCCTGGAGTTGGGACAGCTTGCAGCCCCAGCATTTT. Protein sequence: CAWSWDSLQPQHF.

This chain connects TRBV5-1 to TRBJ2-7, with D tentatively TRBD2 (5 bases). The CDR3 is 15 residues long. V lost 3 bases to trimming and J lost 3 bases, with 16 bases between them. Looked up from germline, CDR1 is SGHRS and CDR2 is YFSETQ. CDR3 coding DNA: TGCGCCAGCAGCTACGACAATCGGGGAGTCTACGAGCAGTACTTC. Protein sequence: CASSYDNRGVYEQYF.